These 28 T cell receptor beta chains were all obtained from the same sample, sequenced in a study of blood T cell repertoires in COVID-19. The repertoire was sequenced with immunoSEQ multiplex PCR; TCRdb's copy has only in-frame clones and lacks some. Of tens of thousands of clones in the sample, roughly 86% were seen once. The sample taken for sequencing was peripheral blood. The receptors stem from a woman between 65 and 79 years old with acute or convalescent COVID-19.

The table lists this clone with a count of one. The chain links TRBV6-5 to TRBJ2-1, with 10 bases identical to TRBD1. Germline V gene data show CDR1 as MNHEY and CDR2 as SVGAGI. V was clipped by 6 bases and J by 3 bases; unmatched bases: 2. This CDR3 spans 14 amino acids. CDR3 protein: CASRGTGDYNEQFF. DNA for the CDR3: TGTGCCAGCAGAGGGACAGGGGACTACAATGAGCAGTTCTTC.

The chain is built from TRBV5-6 and TRBJ1-6; 8 bases agree with TRBD1. CDR1 is SGHDT and CDR2 is YYEEEE in the germline V gene. The V and J ends lost 5 bases and 10 bases, in that order; junction bases with no gene match: 8. This CDR3 spans 14 amino acids. For the CDR3, the DNA is TGTGCCAGCAGGCAGACAGGGGCTGGCTCACCCCTCCACTTT. This translates into CASRQTGAGSPLHF. Full variable domain (outside the CDR3, taken from reference TRBV5-6 and TRBJ1-6): DAGVTQSPTHLIKTRGQQVTLRCSPKSGHDTVSWYQQALGQGPQFIFQYYEEEERQRGNFPDRFSGHQFPNYSSELNVNALLLGDSALYLCASRQTGAGSPLHFGNGTRLTVT.

V usage is TRBV7-2 and J usage is TRBJ2-1; TRBD2 aligns across 10 bases. The CDR3 is 14 amino acids. J gave up 5 bases and V 2 bases, and 0 bases lay outside the gene matches. The V gene's germline CDR1 is SGHTA and CDR2 FQGNSA. CDR3 nucleotide sequence: TGTGCCAGCAGCTTACTAGCGGGGGACAATGAGCAGTTCTTC. This encodes CASSLLAGDNEQFF.

The chain joins TRBV7-2 to TRBJ1-1; D is uncertain. V lost 1 base to trimming and J lost 4 bases, with 7 bases between them. The CDR3 sequence is 13 residues long. Looked up from germline, CDR1 is SGHTA and CDR2 is FQGNSA. CDR3 DNA: TGTGCCAGCAGCTTAGGTTTCGGCACTGAAGCTTTCTTT. Protein: CASSLGFGTEAFF.

The chain uses TRBV5-1 and TRBJ2-3; D is undetermined. Germline CDR1 reads SGHRS; CDR2 reads YFSETQ. The CDR3 length is 17 residues. The ends were cut back, 0 bases at V and 0 bases at J, with 14 bases in the middle. CDR3 DNA: TGCGCCAGCAGCTTGGGTACCCTACCGCCTAGCACAGATACGCAGTATTTT. Residues: CASSLGTLPPSTDTQYF. Drawing the rest from reference TRBV5-1 and TRBJ2-3, the complete variable domain is KAGVTQTPRYLIKTRGQQVTLSCSPISGHRSVSWYQQTPGQGLQFLFEYFSETQRNKGNFPGRFSGRQFSNSRSEMNVSTLELGDSALYLCASSLGTLPPSTDTQYFGPGTRLTVL.

The rearrangement joins TRBV11-2 to TRBJ1-4, with 7 bases lining up with TRBD1. The CDR3 is made up of 17 amino acids. Losses at the gene ends were 8 bases for V and 2 bases for J; bases not matched to a gene: 14. Germline values: CDR1 SGHAT, CDR2 FQNNGV. In nucleotides, the CDR3 is TGTGCCAGCGTACTTGGCAGGGGGAGGACTACTAATGAAAAACTGTTTTTT. Its translation: CASVLGRGRTTNEKLFF.

The rearrangement joins TRBV6-5 to TRBJ1-5; a possible D gene is TRBD1 (6 bases). This CDR3 spans 15 amino acids. The V gene lost 5 bases and the J gene lost 2 bases, with 13 bases spanning the gap. CDR1 and CDR2 (germline): MNHEY, SVGAGI. CDR3 loop: CASSTMGAGNQPQHF. The CDR3 coding sequence is TGTGCCAGCAGTACTATGGGGGCCGGCAATCAGCCCCAGCATTTT.

CDR3 coding DNA: TGCGCCAGCAGTCCTGGCCCAGGGAACACTGAAGCTTTCTTT. This gives the protein CASSPGPGNTEAFF. The rearrangement joins TRBV5-1 to TRBJ1-1; D gene ambiguous. The CDR3 sequence is 14 residues long. Germline CDR1 reads SGHRS; CDR2 reads YFSETQ. V lost 5 bases and J 1 base, leaving 12 bases between the germline ends.

This chain connects TRBV27 to TRBJ2-7; tentatively, D is TRBD2 (6 bases). Germline V gene lookup returns CDR1 MNHEY and CDR2 SMNVEV (reference sequence). Deletions cut 7 bases from V and 6 bases from J, with 10 bases between. The CDR3 covers 11 residues. The CDR3 sequence: CASTEAGEQYF. The CDR3 DNA reads as TGTGCCAGCACTGAAGCGGGCGAGCAGTACTTC.

The chain employs TRBV5-1 and TRBJ2-7, with D hard to call. The germline CDR1 and CDR2 sequences are SGHRS and YFSETQ. V was pared by 0 bases and J by 4 bases, with 8 bases between. CDR3 length equals 13 residues. The CDR3 protein is CASSLDSFYEQYF. CDR3 bases: TGCGCCAGCAGCTTGGACAGTTTTTACGAGCAGTACTTC.

The chain links TRBV15 to TRBJ1-5, with D tentatively TRBD1 (6 bases). With 6 bases removed from V and 5 bases from J, the gap between germline ends came to 20 bases. Germline V CDR1 and CDR2: LNHNV, YYDKDF (reference sequence). CDR3 length: 16 residues. The CDR3 coding sequence is TGTGCCACCAGGGCGGGGGGGCCAGACTCTTATCAGCCCCAGCATTTT. Protein: CATRAGGPDSYQPQHF. Supplemented by reference TRBV15 and TRBJ1-5, the full variable domain reads DAMVIQNPRYQVTQFGKPVTLSCSQTLNHNVMYWYQQKSSQAPKLLFHYYDKDFNNEADTPDNFQSRRPNTSFCFLDIRSPGLGDTAMYLCATRAGGPDSYQPQHFGDGTRLSIL.

The rearrangement links TRBV19 to TRBJ1-5; tentatively, D is TRBD1 (5 bases). Trimming took off 3 bases at V and 5 bases at J, with 11 bases between the two ends. CDR3 length: 14 amino acids. The germline V gene encodes CDR1 LNHDA and CDR2 SQIVND (reference sequence). CDR3 in amino acids: CASSMGGLDQPQHF. The CDR3 DNA follows: TGTGCCAGTAGTATGGGGGGATTGGATCAGCCCCAGCATTTT.

This clone was picked up one time. This chain uses TRBV7-8 with TRBJ2-1; the match to TRBD2 covers 10 bases. V lost 3 bases, J lost 6 bases, and 8 bases stayed unmatched. Germline V gives CDR1 SGHVS, CDR2 FQNEAQ. This CDR3 is built from 16 residues. For the CDR3, the DNA is TGTGCCAGCAGCTTGTCTAGCGGGGGAGGGTTCAATGAGCAGTTCTTC. Translating gives CASSLSSGGGFNEQFF.

The rearrangement uses TRBV15 and TRBJ2-7, with a possible D match to TRBD1 (5 bases). The CDR3 sequence is 16 residues long. V was clipped by 4 bases and J by 6 bases, with 22 bases between them. The germline V gene has CDR1 LNHNV and CDR2 YYDKDF (reference sequence). The CDR3, as DNA: TGTGCCACCAGCAAGCAACCGATTGGGGCTACCTTCGAGCAGTACTTC. This translates into CATSKQPIGATFEQYF.

This chain links TRBV14 with TRBJ1-1; D gene uncertain. The CDR3 extends over 12 amino acids. Germline V gene lookup returns CDR1 SGHDN and CDR2 FVKESK. With 3 bases removed from V and 1 base from J, the gap between germline ends came to 3 bases. The CDR3 DNA sequence: TGTGCCAGCAGCCACGGGAACACTGAAGCTTTCTTT. Encoded protein: CASSHGNTEAFF.

The chain carries TRBV25-1 and TRBJ1-1; D is uncertain. Germline V gene data show CDR1 as MGHDK and CDR2 as SYGVNS. Trimming pared 8 bases from V and 4 bases from J, leaving 20 bases between. The CDR3 loop spans 15 amino acids. As DNA, the CDR3 is TGTGCCAGCTTACTCCAGGTGGGAGGGAGCACTGAAGCTTTCTTT. It is translated as CASLLQVGGSTEAFF.

The V and J genes are TRBV5-6 and TRBJ2-5; 8 bases fit TRBD2. Germline CDR1 and CDR2: SGHDT and YYEEEE. The CDR3 runs 15 residues. V was pared by 0 bases and J by 5 bases, with 6 bases of the junction left unmatched. CDR3 nucleotides: TGTGCCAGCAGCTTGGGCGGGGGGAGGAGGGAGACCCAGTACTTC. Amino acids: CASSLGGGRRETQYF.

The J gene is TRBJ1-5, the V gene TRBV28; TRBD1 matches 7 bases. Per the germline V gene, CDR1 is MDHEN and CDR2 is SYDVKM. The length of the CDR3 is 15 residues. V dropped 3 bases and J dropped 4; count of bases not matched to a gene: 6. CDR3 sequence: CASSLPYRGNQPQHF. The CDR3 bases are TGTGCCAGCAGTTTGCCTTACAGGGGTAATCAGCCCCAGCATTTT. The full variable domain, completed using reference TRBV28 and TRBJ1-5, is DVKVTQSSRYLVKRTGEKVFLECVQDMDHENMFWYRQDPGLGLRLIYFSYDVKMKEKGDIPEGYSVSREKKERFSLILESASTNQTSMYLCASSLPYRGNQPQHFGDGTRLSIL.

This chain links TRBV28 with TRBJ2-3, with D perhaps matching TRBD2 (6 bases). Per germline, CDR1 MDHEN and CDR2 SYDVKM. The CDR3 runs 16 residues. V gave up 11 bases and J gave up 0 bases, with 21 bases separating them. This chain's CDR3 is CASSRDFGFSTDTQYF. The CDR3 DNA reads TGTGCCTCCTCCCGGGACTTCGGTTTTAGCACAGATACGCAGTATTTT.

The chain links TRBV10-3 to TRBJ1-3, with no clear D. Germline CDR1 ENHRY, CDR2 SYGVKD. The CDR3 has 14 amino acids. V was pared by 10 bases and J by 0 bases, with 13 bases between. The CDR3 loop is CANRDGASGNTIYF. The CDR3 coding sequence is TGTGCCAACCGCGACGGAGCCTCTGGAAACACCATATATTTT.

This clone occurred once. This chain connects TRBV9 to TRBJ2-5; 8 bases map to TRBD2. V trimming: 0 bases; J trimming: 1 base; junction bases outside the gene matches: 2. Germline values: CDR1 SGDLS, CDR2 YYNGEE. CDR3 size: 15 residues. CDR3 sequence reads: CASSVEGTSQETQYF. The CDR3 nucleotides read TGTGCCAGCAGCGTAGAAGGGACTAGCCAAGAGACCCAGTACTTC.

This chain joins TRBV20-1 and TRBJ2-1; 10 bases align to TRBD2. The germline gives CDR1 DFQATT, CDR2 SNEGSKA (reference sequence). V shed 3 bases, J shed 8 bases, and the junction held 19 bases outside the gene matches. CDR3 length: 18 amino acids. This CDR3 is CSASELAGYLPAAYEQFF. DNA for the CDR3: TGCAGTGCTAGTGAACTAGCGGGATACCTTCCTGCTGCCTATGAGCAGTTCTTC.

The chain links TRBV6-1 to TRBJ2-5; maybe TRBD1 (5 bases). Between the trimmed V and J ends, which lost 0 bases and 2 bases, there was a span of 13 bases. This CDR3 region has 16 residues. CDR1 is MNHNS, CDR2 SASEGT, per germline. The CDR3 nucleotides are TGTGCCAGCAGTGAAGCGCTTGGTACAGGTCAAGAGACCCAGTACTTC. It translates to CASSEALGTGQETQYF.

The genes are TRBV19 and TRBJ1-5; TRBD1 might be the D (6 bases). In germline, CDR1 is LNHDA, CDR2 SQIVND (reference sequence). This CDR3 spans 15 amino acids. V gave up 6 bases and J gave up 0 bases, with 12 bases separating them. The CDR3 is CASRTGTHSNQPQHF. In DNA form, the CDR3 reads TGTGCCAGTAGGACGGGGACACATAGCAATCAGCCCCAGCATTTT.

The rearrangement uses TRBV15 and TRBJ2-7; 10 bases map to TRBD2. Germline-derived CDR1 and CDR2 are LNHNV and YYDKDF (reference sequence). V was clipped by 8 bases and J by 3 bases; unmatched bases: 10. This CDR3 is built from 15 residues. The CDR3 region is CATAALASGSYEQYF. DNA for the CDR3: TGTGCCACCGCGGCGTTGGCTAGCGGGAGCTACGAGCAGTACTTC.

The chain couples TRBV7-2 to TRBJ2-7, with 8 bases matching TRBD2. J was trimmed by 0 bases and V by 3 bases; bases with no gene match: 4. CDR1 is SGHTA, CDR2 FQGNSA, per germline. The CDR3 totals 15 residues. The CDR3 region has the DNA TGTGCCAGCAGCTTGGGCGCGGGGGGCTCCTACGAGCAGTACTTC. The encoded protein is CASSLGAGGSYEQYF.

The rearrangement joins TRBV29-1 to TRBJ2-5, with 7 bases matching TRBD2. The trim removed 3 bases at V and 4 bases at J, leaving 8 bases unmatched. Looked up from germline, CDR1 is SQVTM and CDR2 is ANQGSEA. The CDR3 is 14 amino acids. The CDR3 spells CSVDVSGGIETQYF. In DNA, the CDR3 is TGCAGCGTTGATGTATCGGGGGGAATAGAGACCCAGTACTTC. Full variable domain (outside the CDR3, taken from reference TRBV29-1 and TRBJ2-5): SAVISQKPSRDICQRGTSLTIQCQVDSQVTMMFWYRQQPGQSLTLIATANQGSEATYESGFVIDKFPISRPNLTFSTLTVSNMSPEDSSIYLCSVDVSGGIETQYFGPGTRLLVL.

The chain recombines TRBV19 with TRBJ2-1; 9 bases are shared with TRBD1. The germline V gene encodes CDR1 LNHDA and CDR2 SQIVND (reference sequence). Losses at the gene ends were 5 bases for V and 3 bases for J; bases not matched to a gene: 8. The CDR3 loop spans 16 amino acids. The CDR3 protein is CASSGGRDRDYNEQFF. CDR3 DNA: TGTGCCAGTAGTGGGGGCCGGGACAGGGACTACAATGAGCAGTTCTTC.